This is a list of T cell receptor beta chains from one sample in a study of CD8+CD57+ T cells in acquired aplastic anemia. TCRdb reprocessed the reads via MiXCR and lists one record per CDR3 protein. The sample lists around 230,000 distinct CDR3 sequences, over 60% occurring once. The specimen was sorted CD4+, CD8+, or CD8+CD57+ T cells (not recorded which) from PBMCs. The origin of the receptors is a human donor in good health. Both conserved end residues are part of each CDR3. D genes are given only for firm matches. Size is stated for part of the rows, as once, few or many counts, or as a class when the clone is expanded.

TRBJ1-1 - TRBV6-8 - CASTLSRVTGHLYTEAFF TGTGCCAGCACCCTATCCAGGGTGACGGGTCACTTGTACACTGAAGCTTTCTTT
TRBJ2-2 - TRBV9 TRBD2 CASSVGLAGEVTGELFF TGTGCCAGCAGCGTGGGACTAGCGGGAGAGGTGACCGGGGAGCTGTTTTTT
TRBJ1-2 once TRBV20-1 TRBD1 CSATSGTGIHGYTF TGCAGTGCTACCTCCGGGACAGGGATACATGGCTACACCTTC
TRBJ1-2 - TRBV9 - CASSPVGTNYGYTF TGTGCCAGCAGCCCCGTGGGCACCAACTATGGCTACACCTTC
TRBJ1-2 few TRBV10-3 - CAIMGYTSYGYTF TGTGCCATCATGGGTTACACTAGCTATGGCTACACCTTC
TRBJ1-2 few TRBV7-9 TRBD1 CASSSRDSRSYGYTF TGTGCCAGCAGCTCCAGGGACAGTCGCAGCTATGGCTACACCTTC
TRBJ1-1 - TRBV7-2 - CATTRALNTEAFF TGTGCCACCACTAGGGCACTGAACACTGAAGCTTTCTTT
TRBJ1-2 many TRBV7-9 TRBD1 CASSWPGTEDYGYTF TGTGCCAGCAGCTGGCCCGGGACAGAGGACTATGGCTACACCTTC
TRBJ1-2 few TRBV2 - CASMRLGQGAYGYTF TGTGCCAGCATGAGGTTGGGGCAGGGTGCCTATGGCTACACCTTC
TRBJ1-6 - TRBV20-1 TRBD1 CSAPGGGGQVYYNSPLHF TGCAGTGCCCCTGGGGGGGGGGGACAGGTTTACTATAATTCACCCCTCCACTTT
TRBJ2-3 few TRBV7-9 TRBD2 CASSLAWREGTDTQYF TGTGCCAGCAGCTTAGCCTGGCGGGAGGGTACAGATACGCAGTATTTT
TRBJ1-5 many TRBV5-8 - CASSLGAGAEQPQHF TGTGCCAGCAGCTTAGGGGCGGGGGCCGAACAGCCCCAGCATTTT
TRBJ2-7 many TRBV27 TRBD2 CASGSGGFYEQYF TGTGCCAGCGGATCGGGAGGTTTCTACGAGCAGTACTTC
TRBJ1-2 - TRBV19 TRBD1 CASSIRTGGGGYTF TGTGCCAGTAGTATTCGGACAGGGGGAGGCGGCTACACCTTC
TRBJ2-1 few TRBV24-1 TRBD2 CATSSGGAVSEQFF TGTGCCACCAGTAGCGGGGGGGCCGTAAGTGAGCAGTTCTTC
TRBJ2-5 once TRBV29-1 - CSVEDRGKQSQYF TGCAGCGTTGAAGATCGGGGGAAACAGTCCCAGTACTTC
TRBJ2-7 few TRBV15 - CATSRVQNAYEQYF TGTGCCACCAGCAGAGTTCAGAATGCCTACGAGCAGTACTTC
TRBJ2-1 many TRBV20-1 TRBD2 CSAPRTSGGVGEQFF TGCAGTGCACCTAGGACTAGCGGGGGGGTGGGTGAGCAGTTCTTC
TRBJ2-1 many TRBV20-1 TRBD1 CSAREDRGPGSYNEQFF TGCAGTGCTAGAGAGGACAGGGGGCCCGGGTCGTACAATGAGCAGTTCTTC
TRBJ2-2 many TRBV7-6 TRBD1 CASSSSDRGLAGELFF TGTGCCAGCAGCTCCTCCGACAGGGGGCTTGCCGGGGAGCTGTTTTTT
TRBJ2-7 - TRBV5-1 - CASSLASSSLHEQYF TGCGCCAGCAGCTTGGCTTCGTCTAGCCTCCACGAGCAGTACTTC
TRBJ1-1 many TRBV9 TRBD1 CASTPTGGIGAFF TGTGCCAGCACCCCGACAGGGGGGATAGGAGCTTTCTTT
TRBJ1-5 - TRBV9 - CASSVGSGAEPQHF TGTGCCAGCAGCGTAGGATCAGGAGCGGAGCCCCAGCATTTT
TRBJ2-3 few TRBV10-3 TRBD2 CAISRGGGGDTQYF TGTGCCATCAGTAGGGGCGGGGGAGGGGATACGCAGTATTTT
TRBJ2-5 - TRBV5-1 TRBD1 CASSYDRGAETQYF TGCGCCAGCAGCTACGACAGGGGGGCAGAGACCCAGTACTTC
TRBJ1-6 - TRBV10-2 - CASSEAGNSPLHF TGCGCCAGCAGTGAGGCCGGGAATTCACCCCTCCACTTT
TRBJ1-1 - TRBV28 - CASMVAVNTEAFF TGTGCCAGCATGGTGGCGGTGAACACTGAAGCTTTCTTT
TRBJ2-5 many TRBV12-3/TRBV12-4 TRBD2 CASSLGRLRGVQETQYF TGTGCCAGCAGTTTAGGGCGACTGCGGGGGGTACAAGAGACCCAGTACTTC
TRBJ2-7 - TRBV9 - CASGGVNEQYF TGTGCCAGCGGGGGTGTAAACGAGCAGTACTTC
TRBJ1-2 - TRBV7-2 - CASSVDAIDGYTF TGTGCCAGCAGTGTTGACGCGATCGATGGCTACACCTTC
TRBJ2-7 - TRBV5-8 - CASSWDKSYEQYF TGTGCCAGCAGCTGGGACAAGTCCTACGAGCAGTACTTC
TRBJ2-7 few TRBV7-9 TRBD1 CASSIGGISYEQYF TGTGCCAGTAGTATAGGGGGCATCTCCTACGAGCAGTACTTC
TRBJ2-5 - TRBV7-9 - CATSEGWQETQYF TGTGCCACCAGTGAGGGGTGGCAAGAGACCCAGTACTTC
TRBJ1-2 - TRBV7-2 - CASSIGVSSKYTF TGTGCCAGTAGCATAGGGGTGTCGAGCAAATACACCTTC
TRBJ2-3 - TRBV19 TRBD2 CASTPHGLGGTDTQYF TGTGCCAGTACCCCCCACGGGTTGGGAGGGACAGATACGCAGTATTTT
TRBJ1-5 - TRBV7-9 - CASSPEGGGGNQPQHF TGTGCCAGCAGCCCAGAGGGGGGGGGCGGCAATCAGCCCCAGCATTTT
TRBJ1-5 once TRBV27 - CASGQSNRPQHF TGTGCCAGTGGACAAAGCAATCGGCCCCAGCATTTT
TRBJ2-1 many TRBV2 TRBD1 CASLPPDRANEQFF TGTGCCAGCCTCCCACCGGACAGGGCGAATGAGCAGTTCTTC
TRBJ1-4 - TRBV29-1 - CSARGSNEKLFF TGCAGCGCCCGGGGGTCTAATGAAAAACTGTTTTTT
TRBJ1-6 - TRBV12-3/TRBV12-4 TRBD1 CASSQQGNSPLHF TGTGCCAGCAGCCAACAGGGGAACTCACCCCTCCACTTT
TRBJ2-3 - TRBV5-1 - CASSLGLGRFGTDTQYF TGCGCCAGCAGCTTGGGTCTCGGGAGATTTGGCACAGATACGCAGTATTTT
TRBJ2-2 - TRBV5-5 - CASSFSRGDGELFF TGCGCCAGCAGCTTCTCCAGGGGGGATGGGGAGCTGTTTTTT
TRBJ2-2 - TRBV25-1 - CASSSRASTGELFF TGTGCCAGCAGTTCCAGGGCGAGCACCGGGGAGCTGTTTTTT
TRBJ2-7 many TRBV2 - CASIPEGAYEQYF TGTGCCAGCATCCCGGAAGGGGCCTACGAGCAGTACTTC
TRBJ2-3 - TRBV10-2 - CASIRGSTDTQYF TGCGCCAGCATCCGCGGGAGCACAGATACGCAGTATTTT